This is a list of T cell receptor beta chains from one sample in a study of shared clonotypes between healthy human individuals. The table came from immunoSEQ multiplex PCR; TCRdb's copy has only in-frame clones and leaves some out. The profile shows approximately 1,500,000 clones, roughly 96% of them singletons. The material sequenced was naive CD4+ T cells sorted from blood. These TCRs come from a man aged 25 to 40 in good health. Each CDR3 is given with its conserved first and last residue. Each record gives: clone size, J gene, D gene, V gene, CDR3 DNA, CDR3 protein. D genes are given only for firm matches. Rows give clone size only sometimes, using once, few, many, or a class for an expanded clone.

>NA|TRBJ1-1|NA|TRBV30
TGTGCCTGGAGGAACGGATGGGATACTGAAGCTTTCTTT
CAWRNGWDTEAFF
>NA|TRBJ2-2|NA|TRBV6-4
TGTGCCAGCAGTGGTCTAGCTCCCGGGGAGCTGTTTTTT
CASSGLAPGELFF
>NA|TRBJ1-4|TRBD1|TRBV9
TGTGCCAGCAGCGAGACGACAGGGACAAATGAAAAACTGTTTTTT
CASSETTGTNEKLFF
>NA|TRBJ2-1|NA|TRBV10-3
TGTGCCATCAGTGAGAGCCGGACAGAAAATGAGCAGTTCTTC
CAISESRTENEQFF
>NA|TRBJ2-7|TRBD1|TRBV28
TGTGCCAGTGACCACCTAGGGCCGATACAACCGGACAGGGTTTCCTACGAGCAGTACTTC
CASDHLGPIQPDRVSYEQYF
>NA|TRBJ1-2|TRBD1|TRBV6-6
TGTGCCAGCAGCAGGGGACAGAGCTATGGCTACACCTTC
CASSRGQSYGYTF
>NA|TRBJ2-2|NA|TRBV19
TGTGCCAGTAGGTTGGGCGGCGCGAACACCGGGGAGCTGTTTTTT
CASRLGGANTGELFF
>NA|TRBJ2-1|TRBD1|TRBV12-5
TGTGCTAGTGGACAGGGGGAATATTCCTACAATGAGCAGTTCTTC
CASGQGEYSYNEQFF
>NA|TRBJ1-5|TRBD1|TRBV5-1
TGCGCCAGCAGCTGGGGTACAGGGGGCGATGATCAGCCCCAGCATTTT
CASSWGTGGDDQPQHF
>NA|TRBJ2-3|NA|TRBV9
TGTGCCAGCAGCGTAAATGGGCAGATCACAGATACGCAGTATTTT
CASSVNGQITDTQYF
>few|TRBJ1-2|NA|TRBV5-4
TGTGCCAGCAGCCGCCAGGCGCCAACAGCGGCTGGCTACACCTTC
CASSRQAPTAAGYTF
>NA|TRBJ2-7|TRBD1|TRBV5-6
TGTGCCAGCAGCTTCGGGGACAGGGTCTCCTACGAGCAGTACTTC
CASSFGDRVSYEQYF
>NA|TRBJ2-7|NA|TRBV27
TGTGCCAGCAGTGTAGGGGCTGTGCGGCAGATTCGCGAGCAGTACTTC
CASSVGAVRQIREQYF
>NA|TRBJ1-5|NA|TRBV7-2
TGTGCCAGCAGCTTAGCGCACCGGGGGGTAATGAATCAGCCCCAGCATTTT
CASSLAHRGVMNQPQHF
>NA|TRBJ1-1|NA|TRBV10-3
TGTGCCACAACGTACGGCGGGAGAGATGAAGCTTTCTTT
CATTYGGRDEAFF
>NA|TRBJ2-2|TRBD2|TRBV5-1
TGCGCCAGCAGCTTGGGTGGGACTAGCTTGTACACCGGGGAGCTGTTTTTT
CASSLGGTSLYTGELFF
>NA|TRBJ1-1|NA|TRBV5-1
TGCGCCAGCAGCTTGATCCAAAACACTGAAGCTTTCTTT
CASSLIQNTEAFF
>NA|TRBJ2-1|NA|TRBV11-2
TGTGCCAGCAGCTTAGCGTTCCCCCAGTACAATGAGCAGTTCTTC
CASSLAFPQYNEQFF
>NA|TRBJ2-1|NA|TRBV10-1
TGCGCCAGCAGTGAGTTAGATTTCAAAGATGAGCAGTTCTTC
CASSELDFKDEQFF
>NA|TRBJ1-4|TRBD1|TRBV6-5
TGTGCCAGCAGTTACCAAAGGGGGCTGAGGGAAAAACTGTTTTTT
CASSYQRGLREKLFF
>NA|TRBJ2-3|TRBD2|TRBV29-1
TGCAGCGTTGACGGCGGGAGGCACACAGATACGCAGTATTTT
CSVDGGRHTDTQYF
>NA|TRBJ2-4|NA|TRBV11-2
TGTGCCAGCAGCGGCCCGGGACGTCCGGAAAACATTCAGTACTTC
CASSGPGRPENIQYF
>NA|TRBJ1-1|NA|TRBV11-3
TGTGCCAGCAGCTTAGATCGTTGGTCTGAAGCTTTCTTT
CASSLDRWSEAFF
>NA|TRBJ2-3|TRBD1|TRBV14
TGTGCCAGCAGCCACCGGACAGGGGGATTCGCAGATACGCAGTATTTT
CASSHRTGGFADTQYF
>NA|TRBJ2-7|TRBD2|TRBV27
TGTGCCAGCAGTTTTCGGGAGGGGGCCTACGAGCAGTACTTC
CASSFREGAYEQYF
>NA|TRBJ2-1|TRBD2|TRBV10-2
TGCGCCAGCAGCGTCGGGACTAGAGAGTTCAATGAGCAGTTCTTC
CASSVGTREFNEQFF
>NA|TRBJ2-3|NA|TRBV5-1
TGCGCCAGCAGCTTGGCCGACACAGATACGCAGTATTTT
CASSLADTDTQYF
>NA|TRBJ2-7|NA|TRBV20-1
TGCAGTGCTAGAATTCTCGAGGAGCAGTACTTC
CSARILEEQYF
>NA|TRBJ2-1|TRBD2|TRBV11-2
TGTGCCAGCAGTTCGGGACTAGCGAGTTACAATGAGCAGTTCTTC
CASSSGLASYNEQFF
>NA|TRBJ2-5|NA|TRBV28
TGTGCCAGCAGTTTATCGCGCGGGGTTCAAGAGACCCAGTACTTC
CASSLSRGVQETQYF
>NA|TRBJ2-3|NA|TRBV28
TGTGCCAGCATCCCCGGAATAGCCACTAGCACAGATACGCAGTATTTT
CASIPGIATSTDTQYF
>NA|TRBJ2-7|TRBD1|TRBV18
TGTGCCAGCTCACCTCTCGGGACAGGGGGTAAAGGGCAGTACTTC
CASSPLGTGGKGQYF
>NA|TRBJ2-4|NA|TRBV28
TGTGCCAGCAGTTTTAGTAGCATCCCCCAAAACATTCAGTACTTC
CASSFSSIPQNIQYF
>once|TRBJ2-7|NA|TRBV27
TGTGCCAGCAGTTTGAGGGCCCCGGAGAGATCCTACGAGCAGTACTTC
CASSLRAPERSYEQYF
>NA|TRBJ2-1|NA|TRBV18
TGTGCCAGCTCACCAGCGGGGATACAGGGTGGTTATGAGCAGTTCTTC
CASSPAGIQGGYEQFF
>NA|TRBJ2-4|NA|TRBV9
TGTGCCAGCAGCGTAGGAGGCAGGGTGGGCAAAAACATTCAGTACTTC
CASSVGGRVGKNIQYF
>NA|TRBJ2-7|NA|TRBV5-4
TGTGCCAGCAGCCGGGTAGGGCGCGCCGAGCAGTACTTC
CASSRVGRAEQYF
>NA|TRBJ2-3|NA|TRBV7-3
TGTGCCAGCAGCCTAGGACAGTCGGGGGATACGCAGTATTTT
CASSLGQSGDTQYF
>NA|TRBJ1-3|TRBD1|TRBV2
TGTGCCAGCAGTGAAGCGCTTGGGACAGGGGTGGACACCATATATTTT
CASSEALGTGVDTIYF
>once|TRBJ2-7|NA|TRBV10-1
TGCGCCAGCAGTGAGTCGGGTTACTCCTACGAGCAGTACTTC
CASSESGYSYEQYF
>NA|TRBJ2-5|NA|TRBV5-5
TGTGCCAGCTCCTCCCTCCGACGGGGAGTGGAGACCCAGTACTTC
CASSSLRRGVETQYF
>NA|TRBJ2-2|TRBD2|TRBV5-1
TGCGCCAGCAGCTTGAGTAGCGGGAGAGGTGGGGAGCTGTTTTTT
CASSLSSGRGGELFF
>once|TRBJ2-3|TRBD1|TRBV11-3
TGTGCCAGCAGCTTAGTGGGTGAAACAGGGGGCAAACCAAGCACAGATACGCAGTATTTT
CASSLVGETGGKPSTDTQYF
>NA|TRBJ1-2|NA|TRBV30
TGTGCCTGGAGTGGGGGGTTTTTAGACAAGATATATGGCTACACCTTC
CAWSGGFLDKIYGYTF
>NA|TRBJ1-4|NA|TRBV2
TGTGCCAGCAGTGAAGCGCTTTTGGGCGGGAATGAAAAACTGTTTTTT
CASSEALLGGNEKLFF
>NA|TRBJ1-2|TRBD1|TRBV9
TGTGCCAGCAGCCCATCGGGACAGCGAGTCTATGGCTACACCTTC
CASSPSGQRVYGYTF
>NA|TRBJ2-7|NA|TRBV28
TGTGCCAGCAGTTTTTGGACAGAGTACGAGCAGTACTTC
CASSFWTEYEQYF
>once|TRBJ2-7|NA|TRBV28
TGTGCCAGCAGTTTGGGTGCAGTAACCTACGAGCAGTACTTC
CASSLGAVTYEQYF
>NA|TRBJ1-2|TRBD1|TRBV5-1
TGCGCCAGCAGCTCGGGACAGAACTATGGCTACACCTTC
CASSSGQNYGYTF
>NA|TRBJ1-2|NA|TRBV6-5
TGTGCCAGCACCCAGGGCTATGGCTACACCTTC
CASTQGYGYTF
>NA|TRBJ1-1|NA|TRBV5-1
TGCGCCAGCAGCTGGGACAACACTGAAGCTTTCTTT
CASSWDNTEAFF
>NA|TRBJ2-6|NA|TRBV19
TGTGCCAGTAGCACCTACCCCGGACAGGCGGGGGGTCTGGGAGGGGCCAACGTCCTGACTTTC
CASSTYPGQAGGLGGANVLTF
>once|TRBJ2-7|TRBD2|TRBV28
TGTGCCAGCAGTTTAGGTGCGGGAGGGCCCCACGAGCAGTACTTC
CASSLGAGGPHEQYF